This T cell receptor (beta chain) was obtained from a study of Ad26.COV2.S vaccination and SARS-CoV-2 variants. Study as a whole: Intramuscular Ad26.COV2.S at 5x10^10 or 1x10^11 viral particles. General study points: Spike-specific CD8+ and CD4+ T cell responses reportedly showed substantial breadth after vaccination. Researchers cautioned that TCR breadth and depth analyses may have underestimated total T cell responses.

This clone was observed a single time. Its target is unknown. Sample treatment: some 20 received Ad26.COV2.S at low or high dose, single or two shots; 5 received placebo; per-sample allocation not given. On day 63 after the first injection, vaccine and placebo recipients gave samples. What was given as vaccine was an Ad26 vector encoding Wuhan-strain SARS-CoV-2 spike. Using immunoSEQ multiplex PCR, the repertoire was profiled, and TCRdb retains in-frame clones only, with some absent. The sample records fewer than 500,000 clones, around 90% being singletons. The specimen was peripheral blood, collected in a trial of Ad26.COV2.S vaccine versus placebo. The origin of this receptor is a person aged 18 to 65 who received the Ad26.COV2.S COVID-19 vaccine or a placebo.

The CDR3 nucleotides read TGTGCCAGCAGCTTGGACAGGGGGCCAGGGGGGAACACTGAAGCTTTCTTT. This encodes CASSLDRGPGGNTEAFF. The gene calls are TRBV5-4 and TRBJ1-1, with 9 bases identical to TRBD1. The V segment lost 0 bases and the J segment 1 base; nucleotides outside the gene matches: 7. CDR3 length: 17 residues. CDR1 is SGHNT, CDR2 YYREEE, per germline (reference sequence). Based on the CDR3 plus reference TRBV5-4 and TRBJ1-1, the full variable domain is ETGVTQSPTHLIKTRGQQVTLRCSSQSGHNTVSWYQQALGQGPQFIFQYYREEENGRGNFPPRFSGLQFPNYSSELNVNALELDDSALYLCASSLDRGPGGNTEAFFGQGTRLTVV.